The entry below describes one T cell receptor beta chain. Its antigen is as yet unknown. The CDR3 consists of 16 residues. V shed 1 base and J shed 6 bases, with 13 bases lying between them. Germline V gene lookup returns CDR1 MGHRA and CDR2 YSYEKL. The sample comes from a study of cytomegalovirus exposure and HLA in healthy donors. As for the study in general: For the approximately 410 genotyped donors, 75% to 90% fell within the Caucasian-associated ancestry cluster.

The PCR made use of 60 Vbeta and 13 Jbeta primers. Some clones are missing from TCRdb's copy, which holds only in-frame ones; the method was immunoSEQ multiplex PCR. The top ten hold about 0.74% of the sample, which has under 150,000 clones, 80% to 85% seen once. General study findings and limits: Compared with the approximately 680-donor mean, an Asian-associated ancestry cluster reportedly had fewer N-insertions, according to a later analysis. As confirmed in vitro, a few CMV-associated chains were specific for CMV antigens. Within the data, a cluster of highly shared sequence variants was likely a sequencing artifact.

The sequenced sample was PBMCs. The gene calls are TRBV4-1 and TRBJ1-6; D might be TRBD1 (5 bases). The sequence derives from a man between 18 and 29 years old in good health and CMV-seronegative. This chain's CDR3 is CASSQVWDLGNSPLHF. CDR3 sequence (DNA): TGCGCCAGCAGCCAAGTCTGGGACTTAGGTAATTCACCCCTCCACTTT.